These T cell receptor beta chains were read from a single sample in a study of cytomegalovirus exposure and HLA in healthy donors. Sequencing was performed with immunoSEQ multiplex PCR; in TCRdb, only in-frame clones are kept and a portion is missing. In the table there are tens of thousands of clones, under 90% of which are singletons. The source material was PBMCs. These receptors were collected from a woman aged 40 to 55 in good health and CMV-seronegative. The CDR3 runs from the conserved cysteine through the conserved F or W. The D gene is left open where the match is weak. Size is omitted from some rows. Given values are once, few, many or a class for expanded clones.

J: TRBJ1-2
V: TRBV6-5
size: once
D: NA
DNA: TGTGCCAGCAGTTACTTACAGGAGAATGGCTACACCTTC
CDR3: CASSYLQENGYTF

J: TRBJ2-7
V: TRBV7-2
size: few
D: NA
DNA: TGTGCCAGCAGCTTAGTAGTAGGCGGAGGGTACGAGCAGTACTTC
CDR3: CASSLVVGGGYEQYF

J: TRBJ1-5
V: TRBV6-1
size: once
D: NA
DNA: TGTGCCAGCAACCCCGGGTGGTCTCAGCCCCAGCATTTT
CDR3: CASNPGWSQPQHF

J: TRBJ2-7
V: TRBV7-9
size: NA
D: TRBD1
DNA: TGTGCCAGCAGCTTAGCGGGACAGGGGGCCTACGAGCAGTACTTC
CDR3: CASSLAGQGAYEQYF

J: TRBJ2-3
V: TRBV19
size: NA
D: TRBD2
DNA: TGTGCCAGTAGTATACAACGACTAGCGCCAGCAACAGATACGCAGTATTTT
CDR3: CASSIQRLAPATDTQYF

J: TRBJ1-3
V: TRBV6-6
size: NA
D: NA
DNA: TGTGCCAGCAGTTCGGAGAGCTCTGGAAACACCATATATTTT
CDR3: CASSSESSGNTIYF

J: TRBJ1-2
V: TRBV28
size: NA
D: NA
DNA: TGTGCCAGCAGTTTTTGGGCAGGAGGTAACTATGGCTACACCTTC
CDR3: CASSFWAGGNYGYTF

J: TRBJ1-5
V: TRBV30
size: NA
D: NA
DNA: TGTGCCTGGCAGAAACAACAGGGTTCGAGTCAGCTCCAGCATTTT
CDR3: CAWQKQQGSSQLQHF

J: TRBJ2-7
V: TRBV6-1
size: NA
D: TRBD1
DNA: TGTGCCAGCAGGGGGGGGACAGGGCCCTACGAGCAGTACTTC
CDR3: CASRGGTGPYEQYF

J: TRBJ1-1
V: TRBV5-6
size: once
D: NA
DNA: TGTGCCAGCAGAGCGACGGATCTGAAAGGTGAAGCTTTCTTT
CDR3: CASRATDLKGEAFF

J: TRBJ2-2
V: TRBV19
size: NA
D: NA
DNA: TGTGCCAGTAGTACAGGGGTCGCCACCGGGGAGCTGTTTTTT
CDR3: CASSTGVATGELFF

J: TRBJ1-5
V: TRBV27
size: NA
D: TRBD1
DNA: TGTGCCAGCAGTGCAACAGGGGGCAAACAGCCCCAGCATTTT
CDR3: CASSATGGKQPQHF

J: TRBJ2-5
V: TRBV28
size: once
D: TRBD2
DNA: TGTGCCAGCAGCCTTAGCGGGAGCCGCGGGGAGACCCAGTACTTC
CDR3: CASSLSGSRGETQYF

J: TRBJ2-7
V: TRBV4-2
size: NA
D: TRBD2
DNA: TGTGCCAGCAGCCAAGATCCAGCGGGAGGCTACGAGCAGTACTTC
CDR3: CASSQDPAGGYEQYF

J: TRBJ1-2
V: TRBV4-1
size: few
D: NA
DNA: TGCGCCAGCAGCCAAGGGGAGACGGCTAACTATGGCTACACCTTC
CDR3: CASSQGETANYGYTF

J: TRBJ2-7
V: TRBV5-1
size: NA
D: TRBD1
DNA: TGCGCCAGCAGCTTGAGGGGACAGGACCCCGGAGAGCAGTACTTC
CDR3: CASSLRGQDPGEQYF

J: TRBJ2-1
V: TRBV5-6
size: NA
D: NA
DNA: TGTGCCAGCAGCTTTTTTCCGGGACTTAGCTCCTACAATGAGCAGTTCTTC
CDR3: CASSFFPGLSSYNEQFF

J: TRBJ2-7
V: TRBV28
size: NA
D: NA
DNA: TGTGCCATCCTCTCAGAGGCAGCCCCTCCGGCGGGAGAGCAGTACTTC
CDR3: CAILSEAAPPAGEQYF

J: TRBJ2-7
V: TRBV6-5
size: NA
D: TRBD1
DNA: TGTGCCAGCAGCCCCGACAGGGGGCGTTCTTACGAGCAGTACTTC
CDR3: CASSPDRGRSYEQYF

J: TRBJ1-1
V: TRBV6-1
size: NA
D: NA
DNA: TGTGCCAGCAGTGTTAACCAGAGGTTTGCTTTCTTT
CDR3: CASSVNQRFAFF

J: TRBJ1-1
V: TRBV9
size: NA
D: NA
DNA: TGTGCCAGCAGCGTAGGAGGCCGGGGCACTGAAGCTTTCTTT
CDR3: CASSVGGRGTEAFF

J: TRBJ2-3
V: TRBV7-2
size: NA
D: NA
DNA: TGTGCCAGCAGCTCCGACAGCCGCACAGATACGCAGTATTTT
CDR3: CASSSDSRTDTQYF

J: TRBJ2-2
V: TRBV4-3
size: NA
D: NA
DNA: TGCGCCAGCAGCCACAGGGCCCATCCGAGCGGGGAGCTGTTTTTT
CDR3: CASSHRAHPSGELFF

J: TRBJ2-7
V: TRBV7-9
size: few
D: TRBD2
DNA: TGTGCCAGCAGCCTCCCAGGACTAGCGGGAGTGTACGAGCAGTACTTC
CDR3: CASSLPGLAGVYEQYF

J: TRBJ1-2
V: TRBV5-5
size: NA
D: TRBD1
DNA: TGTGCCAGCAGCCCACGGGACAGGGTACGTTGCACCTTC
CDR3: CASSPRDRVRCTF

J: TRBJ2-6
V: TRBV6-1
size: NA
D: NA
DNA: TGTGCCAGCAGTGATCCCCTCCTTAGCTCTGGGGCCAACGTCCTGACTTTC
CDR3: CASSDPLLSSGANVLTF

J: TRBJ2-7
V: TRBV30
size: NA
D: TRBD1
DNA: TGTGCCTGGAGTAAACAGGGGGCGCGGTACGAGCAGTACTTC
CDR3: CAWSKQGARYEQYF

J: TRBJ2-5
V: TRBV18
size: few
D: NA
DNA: TGTGCCAGCTCACCCCCGGGACTTCAAGAGACCCAGTACTTC
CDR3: CASSPPGLQETQYF

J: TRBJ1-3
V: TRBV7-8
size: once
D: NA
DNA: TGTGCCAGCAGTCAGGGTGCGGGAAACACCATATATTTT
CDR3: CASSQGAGNTIYF

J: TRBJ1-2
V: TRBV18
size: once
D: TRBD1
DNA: TGTGCCAGCTCACCCTGGGACAGCCGCTATGGCTACACCTTC
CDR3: CASSPWDSRYGYTF

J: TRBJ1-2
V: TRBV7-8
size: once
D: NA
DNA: TGTGCCAGCAGCCAAATAGGACAGTCTCCTGGCTACACCTTC
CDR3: CASSQIGQSPGYTF

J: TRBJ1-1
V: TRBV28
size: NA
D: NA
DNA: TGTGCCAGCAGTTTATGGGCTACAGGCTCTTCGAACACTGAAGCTTTCTTT
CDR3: CASSLWATGSSNTEAFF

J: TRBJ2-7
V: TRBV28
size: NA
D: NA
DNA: TGTGCCAGCAGTTTCGGATTGGGCCAATACGAGCAGTACTTC
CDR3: CASSFGLGQYEQYF

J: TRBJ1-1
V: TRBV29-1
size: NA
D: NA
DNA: TGCAGCGTTGAGGGACACCAGAACACTGAAGCTTTCTTT
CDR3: CSVEGHQNTEAFF

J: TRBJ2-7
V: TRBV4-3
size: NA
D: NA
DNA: TGCGCCAGCAGCCAAGGACAGGAGTCCTACGAGCAGTACTTC
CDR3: CASSQGQESYEQYF

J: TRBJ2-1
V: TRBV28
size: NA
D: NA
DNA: TGTGCCAGCAGTTTAACAGGCAGCAATGAGCAGTTCTTC
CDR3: CASSLTGSNEQFF

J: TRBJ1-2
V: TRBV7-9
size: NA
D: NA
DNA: TGTGCCAGCAGCTCATTACAGGGAGTCGGCTACACCTTC
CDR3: CASSSLQGVGYTF

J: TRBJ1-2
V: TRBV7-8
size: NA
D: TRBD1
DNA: TGTGCCAGCAGCTGGGACAGAAACTATGGCTACACCTTC
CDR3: CASSWDRNYGYTF

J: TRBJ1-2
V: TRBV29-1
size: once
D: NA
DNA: TGCAGCGTCTACAGGGATTTGGACTATGGCTACACCTTC
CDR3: CSVYRDLDYGYTF

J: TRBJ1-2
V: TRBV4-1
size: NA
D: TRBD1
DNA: TGCGCCAGCAGCCAAGACCCGACAGGGGGCGCCGTCTATGGCTACACCTTC
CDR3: CASSQDPTGGAVYGYTF

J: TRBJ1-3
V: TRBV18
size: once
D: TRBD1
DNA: TGTGCCAGCTCATCATATGCGGGGACAGGGCAGGCTGGAAACACCATATATTTT
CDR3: CASSSYAGTGQAGNTIYF

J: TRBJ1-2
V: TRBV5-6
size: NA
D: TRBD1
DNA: TGTGCCAGCAGCTCCGACAGGGCCTATGGCTACACCTTC
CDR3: CASSSDRAYGYTF

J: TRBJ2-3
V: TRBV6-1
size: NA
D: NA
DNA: TGTGCCAGCAGTGAACACTTGGGGGCAGGAGATACGCAGTATTTT
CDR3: CASSEHLGAGDTQYF

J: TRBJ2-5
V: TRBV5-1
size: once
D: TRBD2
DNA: TGCGCCAGCAGTCCGGGGACGGGGGAGGGATCGACCCAGTACTTC
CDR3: CASSPGTGEGSTQYF

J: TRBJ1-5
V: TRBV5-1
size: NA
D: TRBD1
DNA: TGCGCCAGCAGCTCTGGACAGGGAAATCAGCCCCAGCATTTT
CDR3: CASSSGQGNQPQHF

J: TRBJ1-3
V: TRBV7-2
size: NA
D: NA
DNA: TGTGCCAGCAGCTTAGGCCCGCAGTCTCTAGGCACCATATATTTT
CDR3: CASSLGPQSLGTIYF